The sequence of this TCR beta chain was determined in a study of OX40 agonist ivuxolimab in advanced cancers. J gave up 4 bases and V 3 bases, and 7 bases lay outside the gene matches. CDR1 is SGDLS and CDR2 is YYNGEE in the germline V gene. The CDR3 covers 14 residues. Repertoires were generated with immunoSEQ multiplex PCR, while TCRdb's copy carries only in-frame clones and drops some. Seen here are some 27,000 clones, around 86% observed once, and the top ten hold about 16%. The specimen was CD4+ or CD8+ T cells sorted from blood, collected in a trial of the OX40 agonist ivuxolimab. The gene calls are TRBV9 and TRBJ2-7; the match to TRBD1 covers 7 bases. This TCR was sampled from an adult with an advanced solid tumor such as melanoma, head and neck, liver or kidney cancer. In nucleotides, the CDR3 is TGTGCCAGCAGCGCCCCGGGACAGACTTACGAGCAGTACTTC. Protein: CASSAPGQTYEQYF.